This T cell receptor beta chain was sequenced for a study of lymphopenia after photon versus proton radiotherapy. This table comes from immunoSEQ multiplex PCR, and its TCRdb copy is limited to in-frame clones, with some not included. The sample contains 150,000 to 200,000 clones, about 85% of which appear only once. Study results and caveats: Relative stability marked proton patients; photon patients lost diversity and naive cells. In patients who died, overall survival fell as post-nadir TCR diversity dropped more. Oligoclonal CD8+ Temra expansion after nadir drove photon patients' diversity drop.

This CDR3 region has 16 residues. J was trimmed by 0 bases and V by 6 bases; bases with no gene match: 6. Per the germline V gene, CDR1 is LNHDA and CDR2 is SQIVND (reference sequence). To note about this clone: Its specificity is unknown.

This chain links TRBV19 with TRBJ2-2; 8 bases are shared with TRBD2. This sequence was found in a man in his forties or fifties with gastric cancer. The material was peripheral blood, obtained from a patient treated with photon-based radiotherapy. The chain's CDR3 is CASRNGGVTNTGELFF. The CDR3 DNA follows: TGTGCCAGTAGAAACGGGGGGGTTACGAACACCGGGGAGCTGTTTTTT. The full variable domain, in which reference TRBV19 and TRBJ2-2 provide the parts outside the CDR3, is DGGITQSPKYLFRKEGQNVTLSCEQNLNHDAMYWYRQDPGQGLRLIYYSQIVNDFQKGDIAEGYSVSREKKESFPLTVTSAQKNPTAFYLCASRNGGVTNTGELFFGEGSRLTVL.